This T cell receptor (beta chain) was recorded in a study of spatial heterogeneity in lung cancer. Background on the study: There were consistently more beta-chain sequences detected than alpha-chain sequences. General study findings and limits: Tumoral mutation counts were tracked by counts of expanded intratumoral alpha and beta TCRs. Ubiquitous and regional expanded TCR counts tracked ubiquitous and regional nonsynonymous mutations, respectively.

This clonotype was observed many times. Antigen specificity is unknown. Stated time point: sample taken at primary tumor resection. Unmatched junction bases numbered 14, after V lost 6 bases and J lost 5 bases. Germline CDR1 reads DFQATT; CDR2 reads SNEGSKA (reference sequence). The CDR3 contains 15 residues. TCRdb re-derived calls from the 5' RACE reads in MiXCR, one entry per CDR3 protein. The sample carries 15,000 to 20,000 distinct CDR3 sequences, roughly 6.2% recorded once. The material sequenced was lung tumor tissue, taken at surgery. The clonotype comes from a male donor with early-stage non-small cell lung cancer. The chain uses TRBV20-1 and TRBJ2-5; 8 bases agree with TRBD2. The CDR3 sequence is CSAERPGGVHETQYF. In DNA, the CDR3 is TGCAGTGCGGAGAGGCCCGGGGGGGTTCACGAGACCCAGTACTTC.